This is a list of T cell receptor beta chains from one sample in a study of PD-L1 blockade in urothelial cancer. Libraries were prepared by immunoSEQ multiplex PCR; TCRdb keeps only in-frame clonotypes and omits some of them. The sample lists about 93,000 clones, nearly 90% seen once, with 1.5% to 2% in the top ten. The sequencing used PBMCs, collected around atezolizumab (anti-PD-L1) treatment. The source of these receptors is a man in his fifties or sixties with urothelial cancer. Each CDR3 is given with its conserved first and last residue. The order of the fields is J gene, V gene, D gene, CDR3 protein, CDR3 DNA. D genes are given only for firm matches.

>TRBJ2-5|TRBV28|TRBD2
CASSFRGGQETQYF
TGTGCCAGCAGTTTTCGGGGGGGTCAAGAGACCCAGTACTTC
>TRBJ2-5|TRBV9|NA
CASSVAGGRGETQYF
TGTGCCAGCAGCGTAGCGGGGGGCCGGGGGGAGACCCAGTACTTC
>TRBJ1-4|TRBV4-2|TRBD1
CASSPVQLTGGNEKLFF
TGTGCCAGCAGCCCCGTTCAGTTGACAGGGGGAAATGAAAAACTGTTTTTT
>TRBJ1-2|TRBV5-4|TRBD1
CASSLVPGGSIYGYTF
TGTGCCAGCAGCTTGGTTCCAGGGGGCAGTATCTATGGCTACACCTTC
>TRBJ2-5|TRBV2|NA
CARGLSQGGYETQYF
TGTGCCAGGGGCCTATCACAGGGAGGGTATGAGACCCAGTACTTC
>TRBJ2-1|TRBV5-6|TRBD1
CASSITGANLYNEQFF
TGTGCCAGCAGCATAACAGGGGCTAACCTCTACAATGAGCAGTTCTTC
>TRBJ1-5|TRBV7-8|TRBD1
CASSLVTLTGVGQPQHF
TGTGCCAGCAGCTTAGTAACCCTGACAGGGGTTGGACAGCCCCAGCATTTT
>TRBJ2-2|TRBV5-4|NA
CASSLADGELFF
TGTGCCAGCAGCTTGGCAGACGGGGAGCTGTTTTTT
>TRBJ1-3|TRBV5-1|NA
CASSLAGRAAGNTIYF
TGCGCCAGCAGCTTGGCCGGCAGGGCCGCTGGAAACACCATATATTTT
>TRBJ2-1|TRBV5-4|NA
CASSPRIEYNEQFF
TGTGCCAGCAGCCCCCGCATCGAGTACAATGAGCAGTTCTTC
>TRBJ1-2|TRBV6-5|TRBD1
CASSLDRNYGYTF
TGTGCCAGCAGTCTGGACAGGAACTATGGCTACACCTTC
>TRBJ2-3|TRBV19|TRBD1
CASRAPGTGKTDTQYF
TGTGCCAGTAGGGCCCCCGGGACAGGGAAGACAGATACGCAGTATTTT
>TRBJ2-2|TRBV5-1|NA
CASSLEALTGELFF
TGCGCCAGCAGCTTGGAAGCCCTCACCGGGGAGCTGTTTTTT
>TRBJ2-1|TRBV5-1|NA
CASRWREYNEQFF
TGCGCCAGCAGATGGCGGGAATACAATGAGCAGTTCTTC
>TRBJ1-4|TRBV7-7|TRBD1
CASSLGAGGNEKLFF
TGTGCCAGCAGCTTAGGGGCAGGGGGAAATGAAAAACTGTTTTTT